This TCR beta chain originates from a study of T cells in Graves' hyperthyroidism and ophthalmopathy. Study-level findings and limits: Blood also showed most of the thyroid clonotypes that were expanded above 0.001. Researchers report that a 13 V-J model separated ophthalmopathy from stable hyperthyroidism.

The germline gives CDR1 MNHNS, CDR2 SASEGT. CDR3 length: 14 residues. V lost 4 bases and J 2 bases, leaving 9 bases between the germline ends. An absence of ophthalmopathy progression within 18 months meant stable Graves' hyperthyroidism. TCR beta CDR3 regions were amplified from RNA transcripts. An initial round of RT-PCR targeting the TCR CDR3 relied on the HTBI primer set. TCRdb fed the multiplex PCR reads into MiXCR, producing one record per CDR3 protein. The table has a few hundred thousand distinct CDR3 sequences, 15% to 18% seen once. This clonotype came up a few times. No antigen is known for it.

The chain combines TRBV6-1 with TRBJ1-5, with no clear D. This TCR was sampled from a woman between 18 and 29 years old with Graves' hyperthyroidism. The sample taken for sequencing was blood. The CDR3 coding sequence is TGTGCCAGCAGTGGGCGGTTCGGCAATCAGCCCCAGCATTTT. Translating it yields CASSGRFGNQPQHF.